The rows below give T cell receptor beta chains drawn from one sample of a study of CD8 T cells in ankylosing spondylitis. In TCRdb, the 5' RACE reads were re-called with MiXCR into one record per CDR3 protein. The sample holds 250,000 to 300,000 distinct CDR3 sequences, 18% seen once. Sequencing input: blood, either unsorted or a sorted T cell fraction (not recorded which). The receptors derive from a male donor with ankylosing spondylitis or in good health (not recorded which). The CDR3 runs from the conserved cysteine through the conserved F or W. A D gene is named only where the DNA matches it firmly.

V: TRBV20-1; D: TRBD2; J: TRBJ2-2; CDR3: CSAGLGTGELFF
V: TRBV9; D: TRBD1; J: TRBJ2-7; CDR3: CASNRQGSSSEEQYF
V: TRBV6-6; D: .; J: TRBJ2-2; CDR3: CASRGKTGELFF
V: TRBV29-1; D: .; J: TRBJ2-2; CDR3: CSVETADTGELFF
V: TRBV7-8; D: .; J: TRBJ2-1; CDR3: CASSLTASSYNEQFF
V: TRBV10-3; D: TRBD2; J: TRBJ2-7; CDR3: CAISDEGLAPYEQYF
V: TRBV5-1; D: TRBD2; J: TRBJ2-1; CDR3: CASSRGLAGENEQFF
V: TRBV4-1; D: TRBD1; J: TRBJ1-5; CDR3: CASSQEAMTGYQPQHF
V: TRBV7-9; D: TRBD2; J: TRBJ2-1; CDR3: CAVGGLAGPKTYNEQFF
V: TRBV7-8; D: .; J: TRBJ2-3; CDR3: CASSSELVADTQYF
V: TRBV5-1; D: .; J: TRBJ2-7; CDR3: CASSLAETGRHEQYF
V: TRBV20-1; D: TRBD2; J: TRBJ2-3; CDR3: CSARRGLAGIFPSTDTQYF
V: TRBV20-1; D: TRBD1; J: TRBJ2-2; CDR3: CSARAPGQILGELFF
V: TRBV19; D: TRBD2; J: TRBJ2-1; CDR3: CASSFLAANEQFF
V: TRBV29-1; D: .; J: TRBJ2-7; CDR3: CSVEVGLASYEQYF
V: TRBV24-1; D: TRBD2; J: TRBJ2-2; CDR3: CATSDLPLASNTGELFF
V: TRBV5-1; D: TRBD1; J: TRBJ2-1; CDR3: CASSLGTGGNLFEQFF
V: TRBV7-2; D: TRBD2; J: TRBJ2-1; CDR3: CASSFLAGGPLYNEQFF
V: TRBV12-3/TRBV12-4; D: .; J: TRBJ2-1; CDR3: CASSLGSASSYNEQFF
V: TRBV6-4; D: .; J: TRBJ2-2; CDR3: CASSEGRGGTGELFF
V: TRBV5-1; D: .; J: TRBJ2-7; CDR3: CASSSRGTAEEQYF
V: TRBV5-1; D: .; J: TRBJ2-3; CDR3: CASSWTYPPTDTQYF
V: TRBV12-3/TRBV12-4; D: .; J: TRBJ2-3; CDR3: CASNEGGGSGDTQYF
V: TRBV5-1; D: TRBD2; J: TRBJ2-3; CDR3: CASSWTGTTTTDTQYF
V: TRBV29-1; D: TRBD1; J: TRBJ2-2; CDR3: CSVAGQGAPGELFF
V: TRBV28; D: TRBD2; J: TRBJ2-5; CDR3: CASSPIAGVWQETQYF
V: TRBV20-1; D: .; J: TRBJ2-7; CDR3: CSARAGSSYEQYF
V: TRBV20-1; D: .; J: TRBJ2-1; CDR3: CSAVILGNEQFF
V: TRBV4-2; D: .; J: TRBJ2-7; CDR3: CASSQAPTGVSYEQYF
V: TRBV27; D: .; J: TRBJ1-5; CDR3: CASSFHGAQPQHF
V: TRBV7-6; D: TRBD1; J: TRBJ2-1; CDR3: CASSPRQGFYNEQFF
V: TRBV20-1; D: .; J: TRBJ1-5; CDR3: CSAKDRSNQPQHF
V: TRBV20-1; D: TRBD2; J: TRBJ2-1; CDR3: CSASGDHQLAGLYNEQFF
V: TRBV7-9; D: .; J: TRBJ2-7; CDR3: CASSHPESYEQYF
V: TRBV7-9; D: .; J: TRBJ1-1; CDR3: CASSLAAGEGTEAFF
V: TRBV6-1; D: TRBD2; J: TRBJ2-5; CDR3: CASSEFELAGGPSETQYF
V: TRBV11-2; D: TRBD2; J: TRBJ2-1; CDR3: CASSSGTSGSWSYNEQFF
V: TRBV7-3; D: TRBD1; J: TRBJ2-7; CDR3: CASSLRGDRGTYEQYF
V: TRBV12-3/TRBV12-4; D: TRBD2; J: TRBJ2-5; CDR3: CASSLPGLAGVGETQYF
V: TRBV6-4; D: .; J: TRBJ1-2; CDR3: CASSDEYGYTF
V: TRBV12-3/TRBV12-4; D: .; J: TRBJ2-5; CDR3: CASRPEGETQYF
V: TRBV5-6; D: .; J: TRBJ2-1; CDR3: CASNVDGSYNEQFF
V: TRBV7-8; D: .; J: TRBJ1-2; CDR3: CASSTRTANYGYTF
V: TRBV20-1; D: .; J: TRBJ2-5; CDR3: CSARGFSTEETQYF
V: TRBV6-4; D: TRBD2; J: TRBJ2-3; CDR3: CASSANGLAGVAYF
V: TRBV9; D: .; J: TRBJ2-2; CDR3: CASSVGVRDATGELFF
V: TRBV4-1; D: TRBD2; J: TRBJ2-2; CDR3: CASSAGTTSTGELFF
V: TRBV4-3; D: TRBD2; J: TRBJ2-1; CDR3: CASSQDRWTSGNNEQFF
V: TRBV6-1; D: .; J: TRBJ2-7; CDR3: CASSPFWQGEYEQYF
V: TRBV4-3; D: .; J: TRBJ2-1; CDR3: CASRGDLDEQFF
V: TRBV20-1; D: .; J: TRBJ2-1; CDR3: CSARDSGSSNEQFF
V: TRBV10-3; D: TRBD1; J: TRBJ2-7; CDR3: CAISENGDRTAYEQYF
V: TRBV7-9; D: TRBD1; J: TRBJ2-7; CDR3: CASSSDRVGEQYF
V: TRBV29-1; D: .; J: TRBJ1-2; CDR3: CSVEDGASYGYTF